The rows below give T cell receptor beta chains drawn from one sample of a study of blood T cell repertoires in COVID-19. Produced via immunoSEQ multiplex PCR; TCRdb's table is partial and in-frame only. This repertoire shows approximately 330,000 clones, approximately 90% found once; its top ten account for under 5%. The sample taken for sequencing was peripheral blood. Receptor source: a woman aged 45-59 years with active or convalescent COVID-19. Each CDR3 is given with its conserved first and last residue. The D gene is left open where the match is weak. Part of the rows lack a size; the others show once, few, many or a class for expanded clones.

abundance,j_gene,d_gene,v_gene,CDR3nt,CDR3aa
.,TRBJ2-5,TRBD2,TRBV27,TGTGCCAGCAGTTTTTCCGCGGGAGAACAGCAAGAGACCCAGTACTTC,CASSFSAGEQQETQYF
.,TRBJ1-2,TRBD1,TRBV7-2,TGTGCCAGCAGCTTAGGGAGGGGGCGAGGGGATGGCTACACCTTC,CASSLGRGRGDGYTF
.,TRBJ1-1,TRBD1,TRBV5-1,TGCGCCAGCAGTCAATACAGGGGTTTAAAAACTGAAGCTTTCTTT,CASSQYRGLKTEAFF
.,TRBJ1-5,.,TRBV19,TGTGCCAGTACCAAAGCCCCGAGACAGCCCCAGCATTTT,CASTKAPRQPQHF
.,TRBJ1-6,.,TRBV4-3,TGCGCCAGCAGCCCCCTTAGGGGGACTAATTCACCCCTCCACTTT,CASSPLRGTNSPLHF
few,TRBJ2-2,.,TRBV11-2,TGTGCCAGCAGCTTTAGTGCACGAGGGACCGGGGAGCTGTTTTTT,CASSFSARGTGELFF
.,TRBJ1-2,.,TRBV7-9,TGTGCCAGCAGCTTAGACGGGGCTAACTATGGCTACACCTTC,CASSLDGANYGYTF
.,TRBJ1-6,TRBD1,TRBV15,TGTGCCACCAGCCGGGGACAGGGTCGGCGTAATTCACCCCTCCACTTT,CATSRGQGRRNSPLHF
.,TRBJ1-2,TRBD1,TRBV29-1,TGCAGCGCTCGTGACAGGGCTAACTATGGCTACACCTTC,CSARDRANYGYTF
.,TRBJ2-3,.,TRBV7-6,TGTGCCAGCAGCTTAGTACGAGGGACTTCCGGCACAGATACGCAGTATTTT,CASSLVRGTSGTDTQYF
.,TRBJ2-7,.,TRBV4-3,TGCGCCAGCAGCCAAGACCCCACCTACGAGCAGTACTTC,CASSQDPTYEQYF
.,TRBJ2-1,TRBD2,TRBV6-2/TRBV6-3,TGTGCCAGCAGTTATCGGCGGGAGGGCAATGAGCAGTTCTTC,CASSYRREGNEQFF
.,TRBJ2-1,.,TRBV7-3,TGTGCCAGCAGCTCCGCTATAGCCGGGTACAATGAGCAGTTCTTC,CASSSAIAGYNEQFF
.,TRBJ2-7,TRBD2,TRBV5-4,TGTGCCAGCAGCTTTGGCCAGCGGGACTACGAGCAGTACTTC,CASSFGQRDYEQYF
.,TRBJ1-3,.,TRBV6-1,TGTGCCAGCAGTGGGCTGAGGGCGTACTCTGGAAACACCATATATTTT,CASSGLRAYSGNTIYF
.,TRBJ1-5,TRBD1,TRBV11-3,TGTGCCAAACTTCAGGGGGTTCAGCCCCAGCATTTT,CAKLQGVQPQHF
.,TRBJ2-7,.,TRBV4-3,TGCGCCAGCAGCCAGCGGAGGGGGGGCGAGCAGTACTTC,CASSQRRGGEQYF
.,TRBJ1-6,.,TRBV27,TGTGCCAGCACCCCGGGGGGGGCGCTTCTTTATTCACCCCTCCACTTT,CASTPGGALLYSPLHF
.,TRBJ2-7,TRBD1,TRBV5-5,TGTGCCAGCAGCTGGGGACAGGGAGGCGGCTACGAGCAGTACTTC,CASSWGQGGGYEQYF
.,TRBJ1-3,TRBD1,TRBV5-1,TGCGCCAGCAGCTCCCGGGACAGGGGAAGTGGAAACACCATATATTTT,CASSSRDRGSGNTIYF
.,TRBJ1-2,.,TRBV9,TGTGCCAGCAGCGTAGGACAGTTACAGGGCTACACCTTC,CASSVGQLQGYTF
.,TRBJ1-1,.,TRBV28,TGTGCCAGCAGTTTACGTCGTGGCAGGGTAGACGCTGAAGCTTTCTTT,CASSLRRGRVDAEAFF
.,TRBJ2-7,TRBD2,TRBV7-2,TGTGCCAGCAGCTTAACTAGCGGGATCTACGAGCAGTACTTC,CASSLTSGIYEQYF
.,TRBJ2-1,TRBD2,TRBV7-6,TGTGCCAGCAGCCGGACTAGCGGGGGGACGTACAATGAGCAGTTCTTC,CASSRTSGGTYNEQFF
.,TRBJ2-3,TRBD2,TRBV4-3,TGCGCCAGCAGCCAAGATCTCGAGGGAGGGGCAGATACGCAGTATTTT,CASSQDLEGGADTQYF
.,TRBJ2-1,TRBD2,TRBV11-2,TGTGCCAGCAGCTTAGGTGGCGGGGGGTCCAATGAGCAGTTCTTC,CASSLGGGGSNEQFF
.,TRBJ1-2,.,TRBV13,TGTGCCAGCAGCCCACGAAACTTCATCTATGGCTACACCTTC,CASSPRNFIYGYTF
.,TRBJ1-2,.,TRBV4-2,TGTGCCAGCAGCCAATCAAACTATGGCTACACCTTC,CASSQSNYGYTF